This T cell receptor (beta chain) stems from a study of shared clonotypes between healthy human individuals. The length of the CDR3 is 15 residues. Germline CDR1 MRHNA, CDR2 SNTAGT. The V end lost 0 bases, the J end lost 1 base, and 9 bases lay between the germline ends. Some clones are missing from TCRdb's copy, which holds only in-frame ones; the method was immunoSEQ multiplex PCR. The sample includes 650,000 to 700,000 clones, 90% of them seen just once. The chain carries TRBV6-4 and TRBJ1-1; D ambiguous. The sample taken for sequencing was memory CD8+ T cells from PBMCs. Noted subset: CD45RO+ cells pooled with CCR7-negative TemRA cells. The source is a man aged 18 to 29 in good health. Some clones in this sample may be carry-over from other donors' samples. The CDR3 is CASSDSVIRNTEAFF. As DNA, the CDR3 is TGTGCCAGCAGTGACTCGGTTATCAGGAACACTGAAGCTTTCTTT.